A selection of T cell receptor beta chains follows, all from one sample in a study of T cell responses to AZD1222 COVID-19 vaccine. Generated by immunoSEQ multiplex PCR, the TCRdb table keeps only in-frame clones and is missing some. The table records about 110,000 clones, roughly 91% of them present only once. The sequencing here drew on peripheral blood, taken 28 days after the second AZD1222 dose. These receptors were collected from an adult who received the AZD1222 COVID-19 vaccine. CDR3s include the opening cysteine and the closing phenylalanine or tryptophan. The D gene is left open where the match is weak. Clone size is not always given. Where it is, it says once, few, many or a class for expanded clones.

TRBV6-4,TRBD1,TRBJ1-5,NA,TGTGCCAGCAGTGAGGGACAGGCTGGGCCCCAGCATTTT,CASSEGQAGPQHF
TRBV7-6,TRBD1,TRBJ1-4,NA,TGTGCCAGCAGCTTAACGTCGGGACAGGGACCTTCGACTAATGAAAAACTGTTTTTT,CASSLTSGQGPSTNEKLFF
TRBV27,NA,TRBJ1-6,NA,TGTGCCAGCAGTTTAAAAGATTCACCCCTCCACTTT,CASSLKDSPLHF
TRBV6-2/TRBV6-3,TRBD1,TRBJ1-2,NA,TGTGCCAGCAGCCCGGGACAGAGATATGGCTACACCTTC,CASSPGQRYGYTF
TRBV9,TRBD2,TRBJ2-3,NA,TGTGCCAGCAGCGTAGCCCCCCTGGCCGGGACTAGGGAGGATACGCAGTATTTT,CASSVAPLAGTREDTQYF
TRBV9,NA,TRBJ2-7,NA,TGTGCCAGCAGCCCCAGGGGCGGGCCCATCCCCTACGAGCAGTACTTC,CASSPRGGPIPYEQYF
TRBV2,NA,TRBJ1-2,NA,TGTGCCAGCAGTCGAGGGCGAGATAGCTATGGCTACACCTTC,CASSRGRDSYGYTF
TRBV7-9,TRBD2,TRBJ2-1,NA,TGTGCCAGCAGCCATAGGGGACTAGCGGGGTACAGCAATGAGCAGTTCTTC,CASSHRGLAGYSNEQFF
TRBV5-1,NA,TRBJ1-6,NA,TGCGCCAGCAGCTTGGGACAGGCCGCCTATAATTCACCCCTCCACTTT,CASSLGQAAYNSPLHF
TRBV9,NA,TRBJ1-1,NA,TGTGCCAGCAGCGTAGTAGGCACCCAGAACACTGAAGCTTTCTTT,CASSVVGTQNTEAFF
TRBV2,NA,TRBJ1-2,NA,TGTGCCAGCAGCGAGGGTGGAGGTTACAACTATGGCTACACCTTC,CASSEGGGYNYGYTF
TRBV24-1,TRBD1,TRBJ2-3,NA,TGTGCCACCAGCCCAGGGGGCGCAGATACGCAGTATTTT,CATSPGGADTQYF
TRBV7-8,TRBD1,TRBJ1-5,NA,TGTGCCAGCAGCTTAGAAGGACAGGGGTACGATCAGCCCCAGCATTTT,CASSLEGQGYDQPQHF
TRBV2,TRBD2,TRBJ2-3,NA,TGTGCCAGCATCCCTAGCGGGGCCACAGATACGCAGTATTTT,CASIPSGATDTQYF
TRBV27,NA,TRBJ2-7,NA,TGTGCCAGCAGTTTAGGCGGGGGCAACTCCTACGAGCAGTACTTC,CASSLGGGNSYEQYF
TRBV7-2,NA,TRBJ1-5,NA,TGTGCCAGCAGCCCCGGAGGGGGGCCGGGCAGCAATCAGCCCCAGCATTTT,CASSPGGGPGSNQPQHF
TRBV6-2/TRBV6-3,NA,TRBJ1-1,NA,TGTGCCAGCAGTTACTCGACGGGGGAAGTAAACACTGAAGCTTTCTTT,CASSYSTGEVNTEAFF
TRBV12-3/TRBV12-4,TRBD1,TRBJ1-1,NA,TGTGCCAGCAGGACGACAGGGAAGGCGGAAGCTTTCTTT,CASRTTGKAEAFF
TRBV11-2,TRBD1,TRBJ1-1,NA,TGTGCCAGCAGCTTGGGGACAGGGGCTGAAGCTTTCTTT,CASSLGTGAEAFF
TRBV7-2,NA,TRBJ1-5,NA,TGTGCCAGCAGCTTACTGGGTGCCGCTAATCAGCCCCAGCATTTT,CASSLLGAANQPQHF
TRBV2,NA,TRBJ2-3,NA,TGTGCCAGCATCTGGGGGCGAAACACAGATACGCAGTATTTT,CASIWGRNTDTQYF
TRBV5-6,NA,TRBJ1-1,NA,TGTGCCAGCAGCCTTACAGGCATGAACACTGAAGCTTTCTTT,CASSLTGMNTEAFF
TRBV7-2,TRBD2,TRBJ2-3,NA,TGTGCCAGCAGCTTAGGTTGGCTAGCGGGGCAAGATACGCAGTATTTT,CASSLGWLAGQDTQYF
TRBV24-1,NA,TRBJ1-6,NA,TGTGCCACCAGTGAAAACAGTTATAATTCACCCCTCCACTTT,CATSENSYNSPLHF
TRBV6-5,TRBD1,TRBJ1-2,NA,TGTGCCAGCAGTTACGCCGGGACAGGCGACTATGGCTACACCTTC,CASSYAGTGDYGYTF
TRBV9,NA,TRBJ2-4,few,TGTGCCAGCAGCGTCTCCGGGACTCAGGGAGGCAAAAACATTCAGTACTTC,CASSVSGTQGGKNIQYF
TRBV7-2,NA,TRBJ1-2,NA,TGTGCCAGCAGTCTAATTCGGGACACGGCCTATGGCTACACCTTC,CASSLIRDTAYGYTF
TRBV2,TRBD1,TRBJ2-2,NA,TGTGCCAGCGGTCCTTTCGGGACAGAAACCGGGGAGCTGTTTTTT,CASGPFGTETGELFF
TRBV6-5,NA,TRBJ2-5,NA,TGTGCCAGCAGTTACTCGGAGGGGGCGAAGACCCAGTACTTC,CASSYSEGAKTQYF
TRBV7-2,NA,TRBJ1-2,NA,TGTGCCAGCAGAGGAACAGGTCTTGGCTATGGCTACACCTTC,CASRGTGLGYGYTF
TRBV7-9,NA,TRBJ1-1,medium-sized,TGTGCCAGCAGCTTAGGGATGGGAGGGACTCGCTCTGAAGCTTTCTTT,CASSLGMGGTRSEAFF
TRBV6-5,NA,TRBJ2-2,NA,TGTGCCAGCAGCCTAAGAAGATTCGGGGAGCTGTTTTTT,CASSLRRFGELFF
TRBV5-1,NA,TRBJ2-6,NA,TGCGCCAGCAGCCCGACCAGCTCTGGGGCCAACGTCCTGACTTTC,CASSPTSSGANVLTF
TRBV4-2,TRBD2,TRBJ2-1,NA,TGTGCCAGCAGTTCGGGACTAGCAGTCCATGAGCAGTTCTTC,CASSSGLAVHEQFF
TRBV7-9,NA,TRBJ1-1,NA,TGTGCCAGCAGCCCGACGGGAGGGTACACTGAAGCTTTCTTT,CASSPTGGYTEAFF
TRBV12-3/TRBV12-4,NA,TRBJ1-4,NA,TGTGCCAGCAGTTTATCTCGGGAAAAACTGTTTTTT,CASSLSREKLFF
TRBV27,NA,TRBJ2-1,many,TGTGCCAGCAGTCCTCCGACCATCAATGAGCAGTTCTTC,CASSPPTINEQFF
TRBV3-1/TRBV3-2,NA,TRBJ2-7,NA,TGTGCCAGCAGCCTACCCGCGTCCTTCTCCTACGAGCAGTACTTC,CASSLPASFSYEQYF
TRBV7-2,TRBD1,TRBJ2-7,NA,TGTGCCAGCAGCACAGGGACAGGGGGCGCCGAGCAGTACTTC,CASSTGTGGAEQYF
TRBV3-1/TRBV3-2,NA,TRBJ1-5,NA,TGTGCCAGCAGCCAGTTTTGGGCGGCGGGGCATCAGCCCCAGCATTTT,CASSQFWAAGHQPQHF
TRBV11-2,NA,TRBJ1-4,NA,TGTGCCAGCAGCTTCCCTCGGGATGGCAAAGAAAAACTGTTTTTT,CASSFPRDGKEKLFF
TRBV11-2,NA,TRBJ2-7,NA,TGTGCCAGCAGCGATCCCTTGAGGGGCAAGACTTTCTACGAGCAGTACTTC,CASSDPLRGKTFYEQYF